Sequencing of this T cell receptor (beta chain) was carried out in a study of CD8 T cells in Susac syndrome. The ends were cut back, 0 bases at V and 3 bases at J, with 11 bases in the middle. Germline-derived CDR1 and CDR2 are SQVTM and ANQGSEA. CDR3 length: 14 amino acids. The RNA input was about 0.45 to 1 ug, and it was reverse transcribed with random hexamers. TCRdb ran MiXCR on the immunoSEQ multiplex PCR reads and lists one entry per CDR3 protein. The table shows over 100,000 distinct CDR3 sequences, with 90% to 96% occurring only once. This sequence was found in a human donor in good health. The rearrangement joins TRBV29-1 to TRBJ1-2; D remains ambiguous. The sample consisted of CD4+ T cells from PBMCs. The CDR3 DNA sequence: TGCAGCGTTGAAGATCAAGGGCACTACTATGGCTACACCTTC. Amino acids: CSVEDQGHYYGYTF.